One and the same sample provided the 5 T cell receptor beta chains below, sequenced in a study of blood T cell repertoires in COVID-19 (dated by TCRdb to the early 2020s). Receptor libraries were prepared by the immunoSEQ multiplex PCR assay. The immuneACCESS repertoire file appears here via TCRdb, limited to in-frame rearrangements. These files lack a portion of the clones; in checked studies, under half of the deficit traces to unresolved V genes, and the cause of the others is not known. For this sample there are 150,000 or so clones; around 88% appear just once. Under 13% of the sample is in the top ten clones. The material sequenced was peripheral blood. The source is a man over 45 with acute or convalescent COVID-19.

The chain uses TRBV5-4 and TRBJ2-3; D is possibly TRBD2 (7 bases). Germline V CDR1 and CDR2: SGHNT, YYREEE (reference sequence). Trimming stripped 0 bases from V and 3 bases from J, with 8 bases between. The CDR3 contains 14 residues. Here the CDR3 reads CASSLEGGTDTQYF. The CDR3 DNA sequence: TGTGCCAGCAGCTTGGAGGGGGGGACAGATACGCAGTATTTT.

The rearrangement joins TRBV20-1 to TRBJ2-3, with 7 bases aligning to TRBD1. CDR3 length: 11 amino acids. The germline V gene encodes CDR1 DFQATT and CDR2 SNEGSKA (reference sequence). V was pared by 5 bases and J by 5 bases, with 1 base of the junction left unmatched. CDR3 bases: TGCAGTGCTCGGACAGGAGATACGCAGTATTTT. It translates to CSARTGDTQYF.

V is TRBV2 and J is TRBJ1-2; D gene ambiguous. The CDR3 sequence is 14 residues long. Trimming pared 8 bases from V and 5 bases from J, leaving 18 bases between. The germline V gene has CDR1 SNHLY and CDR2 FYNNEI. The CDR3 here is CASHPRVLFYGYTF. CDR3 coding DNA: TGTGCCAGCCATCCCCGGGTCTTGTTTTATGGCTACACCTTC.

V is TRBV18 and J is TRBJ2-7; 9 bases fit TRBD2. V lost 2 bases and J lost 2; bases outside the gene matches: 10. Germline CDR1 KGHSH, CDR2 LQKENI. The CDR3 sequence is 17 residues long. The CDR3 protein is CASSPSRKREAPYEQYF. CDR3 nucleotides: TGTGCCAGCTCACCAAGTAGGAAGCGGGAGGCTCCCTACGAGCAGTACTTC.

The chain is built from TRBV18 and TRBJ2-1; 7 nucleotides agree with TRBD2. After removal of 2 bases from V and 8 bases from J, the junction contained 12 bases not matched to a gene. Germline CDR1 is KGHSH and CDR2 is LQKENI. This CDR3 spans 16 amino acids. CDR3 nucleotides: TGTGCCAGCTCACCAGGTGCGGGAGTTGGGTATGATGAGCAGTTCTTC. It specifies CASSPGAGVGYDEQFF.